The clone carrying this T cell receptor beta chain appeared a few times. What it recognizes is unknown. In germline, CDR1 is SGHRS, CDR2 YFSETQ. V lost 3 bases to trimming and J lost 6 bases, with 12 bases between them. The CDR3 consists of 14 residues. The sample originates from a study of T-cell memory formation after mild COVID-19. For the study at large: Largely, the TCR clusters proved donor specific. Overall study results and limits: In pre-infection memory, a portion of responding clones appeared, which suggested that cross-reactive memory joined. Later expanders leaned toward CD4+, whereas clones contracting from day 15 to 85 were balanced CD4/CD8.

Constant-segment primers were used for 5'RACE, and the resulting TCR alpha and TCR beta cDNA libraries carried sample barcodes and UMIs. TCRdb processed the 5' RACE reads anew with MiXCR; each CDR3 protein has one entry. The sample lists 250,000 to 300,000 distinct CDR3 sequences, 15% to 20% occurring once. Sequenced: PBMCs or a T cell subset sorted from them (not recorded which). This TCR was sampled from a man aged 18-30 years who had mild COVID-19 (a few samples of this study predate the infection). Cell type and time point are not known. The chain employs TRBV5-1 and TRBJ1-4, with D possibly being TRBD1 (5 bases). CDR3 region: CASSWGSGDEKLFF. CDR3 coding DNA: TGCGCCAGCAGCTGGGGGTCGGGCGATGAAAAACTGTTTTTT.